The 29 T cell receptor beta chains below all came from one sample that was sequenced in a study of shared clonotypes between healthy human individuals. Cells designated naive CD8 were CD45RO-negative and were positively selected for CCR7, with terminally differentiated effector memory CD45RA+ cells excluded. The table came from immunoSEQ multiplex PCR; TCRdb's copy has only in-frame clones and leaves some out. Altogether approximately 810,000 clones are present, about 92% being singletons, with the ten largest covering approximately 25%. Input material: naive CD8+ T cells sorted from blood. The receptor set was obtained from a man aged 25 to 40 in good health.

Written as DNA, the CDR3 is TGTGCCAGCAGCCCCGCCAGACATGTGGCGGGGGAGCTGTTTTTT. The encoded protein is CASSPARHVAGELFF. The chain couples TRBV13 to TRBJ2-2; D ambiguous. The CDR3 sequence is 15 residues long. V shed 5 bases and J shed 8 bases, with 18 bases lying between them. The germline gives CDR1 PRHDT, CDR2 FYEKMQ (reference sequence).

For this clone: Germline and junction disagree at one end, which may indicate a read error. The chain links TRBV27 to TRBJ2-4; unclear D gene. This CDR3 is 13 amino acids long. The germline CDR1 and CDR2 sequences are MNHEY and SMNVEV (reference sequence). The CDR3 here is CASSLSPKNIQYF. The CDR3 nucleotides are TGTGCCAGCAGTCTATCTCCAAAAAACATTCAGTACTTC.

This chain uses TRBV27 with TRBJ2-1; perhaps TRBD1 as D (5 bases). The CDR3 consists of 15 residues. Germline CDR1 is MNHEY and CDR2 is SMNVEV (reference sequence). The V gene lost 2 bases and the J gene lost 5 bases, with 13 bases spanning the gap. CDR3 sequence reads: CASSLLPGYDNEQFF. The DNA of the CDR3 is TGTGCCAGCAGTTTACTTCCAGGGTACGACAATGAGCAGTTCTTC.

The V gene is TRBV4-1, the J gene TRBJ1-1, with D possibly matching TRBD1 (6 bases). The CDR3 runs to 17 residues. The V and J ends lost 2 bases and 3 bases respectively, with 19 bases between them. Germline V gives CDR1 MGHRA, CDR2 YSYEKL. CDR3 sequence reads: CASSQPTIGQLHTEAFF. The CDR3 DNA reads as TGCGCCAGCAGCCAACCAACTATAGGACAGTTGCACACTGAAGCTTTCTTT.

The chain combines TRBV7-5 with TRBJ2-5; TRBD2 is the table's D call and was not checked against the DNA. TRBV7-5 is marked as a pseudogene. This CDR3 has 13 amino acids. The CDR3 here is CAISRDSQETQYF. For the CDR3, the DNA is TGTGCCATTTCCCGGGACTCACAAGAGACCCAGTACTTC.

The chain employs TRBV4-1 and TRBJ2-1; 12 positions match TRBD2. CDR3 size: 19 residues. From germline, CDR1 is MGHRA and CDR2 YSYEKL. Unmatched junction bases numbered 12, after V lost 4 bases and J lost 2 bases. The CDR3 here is CASSLSPGLAGTTYNEQFF. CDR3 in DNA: TGCGCCAGCAGCCTCTCCCCGGGACTAGCGGGTACCACCTACAATGAGCAGTTCTTC.

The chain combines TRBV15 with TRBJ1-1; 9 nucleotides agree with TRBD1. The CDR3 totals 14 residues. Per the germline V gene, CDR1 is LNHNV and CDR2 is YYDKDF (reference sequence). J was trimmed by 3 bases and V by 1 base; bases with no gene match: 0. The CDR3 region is CATSRGDRDTEAFF. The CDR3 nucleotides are TGTGCCACCAGCAGAGGGGACAGGGACACTGAAGCTTTCTTT.

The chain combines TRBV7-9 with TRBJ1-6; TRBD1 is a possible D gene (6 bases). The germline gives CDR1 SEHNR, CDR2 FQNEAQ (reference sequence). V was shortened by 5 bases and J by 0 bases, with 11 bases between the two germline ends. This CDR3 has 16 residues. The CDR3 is CASSKQGGSYNSPLHF. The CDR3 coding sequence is TGTGCCAGCAGCAAACAGGGTGGCTCCTATAATTCACCCCTCCACTTT.

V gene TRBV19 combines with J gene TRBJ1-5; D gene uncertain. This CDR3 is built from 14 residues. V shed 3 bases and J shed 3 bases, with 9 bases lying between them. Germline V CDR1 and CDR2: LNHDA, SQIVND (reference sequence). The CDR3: CASSIYDTNQPQHF. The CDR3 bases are TGTGCCAGTAGTATCTATGACACCAATCAGCCCCAGCATTTT.

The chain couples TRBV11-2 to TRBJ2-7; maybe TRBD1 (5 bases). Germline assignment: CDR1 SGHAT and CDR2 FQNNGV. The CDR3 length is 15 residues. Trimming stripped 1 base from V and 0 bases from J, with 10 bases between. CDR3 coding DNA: TGTGCCAGCAGCTTAGGTCGGACACTCTCCTACGAGCAGTACTTC. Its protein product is CASSLGRTLSYEQYF.

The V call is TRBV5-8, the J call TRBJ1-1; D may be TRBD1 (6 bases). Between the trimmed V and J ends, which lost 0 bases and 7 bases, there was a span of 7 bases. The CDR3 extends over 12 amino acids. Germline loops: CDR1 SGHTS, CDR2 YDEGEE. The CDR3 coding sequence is TGTGCCAGCAGCTTGGTCAGGGGTGAAGCTTTCTTT. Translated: CASSLVRGEAFF.

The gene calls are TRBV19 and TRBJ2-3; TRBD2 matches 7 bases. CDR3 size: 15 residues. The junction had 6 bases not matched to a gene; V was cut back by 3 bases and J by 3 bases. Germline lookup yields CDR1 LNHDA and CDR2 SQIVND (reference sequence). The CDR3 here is CASSIGRERTDTQYF. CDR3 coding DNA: TGTGCCAGTAGTATTGGGCGGGAGAGGACAGATACGCAGTATTTT.

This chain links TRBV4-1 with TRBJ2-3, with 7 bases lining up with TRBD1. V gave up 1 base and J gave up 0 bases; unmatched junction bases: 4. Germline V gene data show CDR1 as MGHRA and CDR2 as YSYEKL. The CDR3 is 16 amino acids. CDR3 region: CASSQGTGTSTDTQYF. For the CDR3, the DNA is TGCGCCAGCAGCCAAGGGACAGGTACGAGCACAGATACGCAGTATTTT.

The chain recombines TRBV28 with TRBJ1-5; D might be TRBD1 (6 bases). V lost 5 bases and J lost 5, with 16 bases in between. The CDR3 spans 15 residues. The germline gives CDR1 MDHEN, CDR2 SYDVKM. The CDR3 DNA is TGTGCCAGCAGTGGCCGGCAGGGGCGCGATCAGCCCCAGCATTTT. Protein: CASSGRQGRDQPQHF.

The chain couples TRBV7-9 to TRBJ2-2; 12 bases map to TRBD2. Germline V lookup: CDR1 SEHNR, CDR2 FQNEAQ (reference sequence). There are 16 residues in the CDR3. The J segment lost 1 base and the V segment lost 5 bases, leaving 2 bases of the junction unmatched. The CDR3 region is CASSETSGGNTGELFF. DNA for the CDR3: TGTGCCAGCAGCGAGACTAGCGGGGGGAACACCGGGGAGCTGTTTTTT.

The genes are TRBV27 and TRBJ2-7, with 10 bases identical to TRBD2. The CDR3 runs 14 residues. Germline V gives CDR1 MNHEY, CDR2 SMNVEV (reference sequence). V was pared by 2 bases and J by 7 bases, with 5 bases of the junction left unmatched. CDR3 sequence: CASSLRLAGEEQYF. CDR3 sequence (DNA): TGTGCCAGCAGTTTACGTCTAGCGGGAGAAGAGCAGTACTTC.

The DNA of the CDR3 is TGTGCCAGCAGACGACTAGAGGATACGCAGTATTTT. It specifies CASRRLEDTQYF. The chain links TRBV11-2 to TRBJ2-3; the D gene is possibly TRBD2 (6 bases). Germline loops: CDR1 SGHAT, CDR2 FQNNGV. The ends were cut back, 6 bases at V and 6 bases at J, with 10 bases in the middle. This CDR3 contains 12 residues.

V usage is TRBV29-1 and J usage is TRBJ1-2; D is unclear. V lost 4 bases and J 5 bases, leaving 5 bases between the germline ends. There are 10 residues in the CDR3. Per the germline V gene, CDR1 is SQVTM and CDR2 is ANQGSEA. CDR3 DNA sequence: TGCAGCGTTGGATCTTATGGCTACACCTTC. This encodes CSVGSYGYTF.

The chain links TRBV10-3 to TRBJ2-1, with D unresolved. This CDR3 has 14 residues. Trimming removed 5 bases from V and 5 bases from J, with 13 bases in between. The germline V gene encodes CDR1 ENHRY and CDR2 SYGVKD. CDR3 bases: TGTGCCATCAGTCCCCCCGGGCTTGACAATGAGCAGTTCTTC. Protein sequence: CAISPPGLDNEQFF.

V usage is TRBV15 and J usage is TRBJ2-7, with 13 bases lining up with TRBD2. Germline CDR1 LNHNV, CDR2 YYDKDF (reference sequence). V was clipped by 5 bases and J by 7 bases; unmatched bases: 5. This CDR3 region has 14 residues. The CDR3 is CATSGGLAGVEQYF. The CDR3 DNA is TGTGCCACCAGCGGCGGACTAGCGGGAGTTGAGCAGTACTTC.

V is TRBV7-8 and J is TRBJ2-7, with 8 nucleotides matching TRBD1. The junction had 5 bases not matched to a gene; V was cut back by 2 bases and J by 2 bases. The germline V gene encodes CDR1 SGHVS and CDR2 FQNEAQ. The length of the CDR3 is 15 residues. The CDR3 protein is CASSLSRDRPYEQYF. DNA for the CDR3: TGTGCCAGCAGCTTATCCCGGGACAGGCCCTACGAGCAGTACTTC.

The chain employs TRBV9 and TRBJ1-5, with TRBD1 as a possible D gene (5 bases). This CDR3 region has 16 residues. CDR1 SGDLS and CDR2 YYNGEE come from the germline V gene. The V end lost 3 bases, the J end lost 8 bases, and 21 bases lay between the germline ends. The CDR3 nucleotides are TGTGCCAGCAGCGAAACAGGATTAGTCGGGGGGGAGCCCCAGCATTTT. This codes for CASSETGLVGGEPQHF.

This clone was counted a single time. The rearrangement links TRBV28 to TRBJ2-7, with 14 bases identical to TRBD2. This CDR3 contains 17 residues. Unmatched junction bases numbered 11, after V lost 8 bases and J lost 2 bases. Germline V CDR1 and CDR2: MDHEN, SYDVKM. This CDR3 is CASESGTSGRRAYEQYF. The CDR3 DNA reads TGTGCCAGCGAGTCTGGGACTAGCGGGAGAAGAGCCTACGAGCAGTACTTC.

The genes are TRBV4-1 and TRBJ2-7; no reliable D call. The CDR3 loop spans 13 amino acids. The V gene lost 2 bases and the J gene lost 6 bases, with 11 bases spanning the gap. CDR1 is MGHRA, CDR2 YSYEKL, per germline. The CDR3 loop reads CASSQFSGVEQYF. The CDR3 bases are TGCGCCAGCAGCCAATTCTCGGGCGTCGAGCAGTACTTC.

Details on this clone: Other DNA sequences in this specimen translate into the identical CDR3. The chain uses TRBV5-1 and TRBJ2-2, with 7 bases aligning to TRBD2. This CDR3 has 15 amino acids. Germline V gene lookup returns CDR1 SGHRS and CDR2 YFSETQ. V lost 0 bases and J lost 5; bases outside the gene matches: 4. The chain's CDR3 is CASSLEVGGTGELFF. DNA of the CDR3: TGCGCCAGCAGCTTGGAAGTGGGAGGGACCGGGGAGCTGTTTTTT.

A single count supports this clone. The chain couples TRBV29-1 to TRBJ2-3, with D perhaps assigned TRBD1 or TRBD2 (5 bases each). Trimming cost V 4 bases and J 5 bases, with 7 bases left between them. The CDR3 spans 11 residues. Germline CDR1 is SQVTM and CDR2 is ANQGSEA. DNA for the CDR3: TGCAGCGTTGGGGGGATAGATACGCAGTATTTT. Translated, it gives CSVGGIDTQYF.

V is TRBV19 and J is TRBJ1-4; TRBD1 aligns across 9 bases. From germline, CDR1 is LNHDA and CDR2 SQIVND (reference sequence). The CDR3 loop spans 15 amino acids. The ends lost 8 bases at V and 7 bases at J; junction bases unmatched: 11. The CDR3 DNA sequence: TGTGCCAGTCACTCTCGGGGACAGGGCAGTGAAAAACTGTTTTTT. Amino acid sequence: CASHSRGQGSEKLFF.

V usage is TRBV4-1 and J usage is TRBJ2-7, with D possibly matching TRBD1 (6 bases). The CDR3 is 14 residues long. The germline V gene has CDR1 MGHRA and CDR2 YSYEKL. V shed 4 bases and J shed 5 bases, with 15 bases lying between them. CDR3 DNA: TGCGCCAGCAGCCCCGGGACATTGAACCACGAGCAGTACTTC. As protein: CASSPGTLNHEQYF.

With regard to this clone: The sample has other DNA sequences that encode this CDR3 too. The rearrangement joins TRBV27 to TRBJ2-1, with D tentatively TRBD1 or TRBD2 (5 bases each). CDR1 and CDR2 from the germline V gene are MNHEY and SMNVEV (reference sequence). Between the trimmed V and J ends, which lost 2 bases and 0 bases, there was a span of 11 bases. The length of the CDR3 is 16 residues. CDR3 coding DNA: TGTGCCAGCAGTTTAAGTGGGGGTAGCTCCTACAATGAGCAGTTCTTC. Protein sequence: CASSLSGGSSYNEQFF.